The 5 T cell receptor beta chains reported below all come from one sample, sequenced in a study of blood T cell repertoires in COVID-19. The assay was immunoSEQ multiplex PCR, and TCRdb's table has in-frame clones only and misses some. The data contain over 150,000 clones, about four fifths of them singletons. The sequenced sample consisted of PBMCs or T cells enriched from blood (not recorded which). These receptors all come from a man aged 40-49 years who had recovered from COVID-19.

V is TRBV5-4 and J is TRBJ1-4; 9 bases are shared with TRBD1. The CDR3 has 18 amino acids. Germline CDR1 SGHNT, CDR2 YYREEE (reference sequence). The V and J ends lost 0 bases and 3 bases, in that order; junction bases with no gene match: 9. The chain's CDR3 is CASSLGPGQGSANEKLFF. In DNA, the CDR3 is TGTGCCAGCAGCTTGGGACCGGGACAGGGTTCGGCTAATGAAAAACTGTTTTTT. The full variable domain, rest sourced from reference TRBV5-4 and TRBJ1-4, is ETGVTQSPTHLIKTRGQQVTLRCSSQSGHNTVSWYQQALGQGPQFIFQYYREEENGRGNFPPRFSGLQFPNYSSELNVNALELDDSALYLCASSLGPGQGSANEKLFFGSGTQLSVL.

The chain recombines TRBV9 with TRBJ1-5; 11 nucleotides line up with TRBD1. This CDR3 has 15 residues. Losses at the gene ends were 3 bases for V and 3 bases for J; bases not matched to a gene: 2. Per the germline V gene, CDR1 is SGDLS and CDR2 is YYNGEE. The CDR3 bases are TGTGCCAGCAGCGCGGGACAGGGGGTCAATCAGCCCCAGCATTTT. Translated: CASSAGQGVNQPQHF.

The CDR3 sequence: CASSLVQVTEQFF. CDR3 nucleotide sequence: TGTGCCAGCAGCTTAGTTCAGGTCACTGAGCAGTTCTTC. The chain couples TRBV11-3 to TRBJ2-1; the D is unclear. Per germline, CDR1 SGHNT and CDR2 YENEEA. This CDR3 is 13 amino acids long. V was trimmed by 1 base and J by 9 bases, leaving 10 bases between them.

CDR3 nucleotides: TGTGCCAGCAGCCAAGATCCGGGGGAGGACACCGGGGAGCTGTTTTTT. As protein: CASSQDPGEDTGELFF. This chain links TRBV4-2 with TRBJ2-2; a possible D gene is TRBD2 (6 bases). The length of the CDR3 is 16 residues. Per the germline V gene, CDR1 is LGHNA and CDR2 is YNFKEQ. Trimming left V 0 bases short and J 3 bases short, with 11 bases between.

The chain has TRBV29-1 and TRBJ2-5; D not certain. CDR1 is SQVTM, CDR2 ANQGSEA, per germline. V lost 3 bases, J lost 1 base, and 9 bases lay in between. The length of the CDR3 is 13 residues. DNA of the CDR3: TGCAGCGTTGATAGTGAGGCCCAAGAGACCCAGTACTTC. As protein: CSVDSEAQETQYF.